This T cell receptor (beta chain) was documented in a study of blood T cell repertoires in COVID-19. Study details: Researchers got acute and convalescent COVID-19 samples from the United States, Italy and Spain. In each case, the material was cDNA or gDNA derived from T cells, B-cell-depleted T cells, or PBMCs.

The table lists this clone with a few counts. Assay used: immunoSEQ multiplex PCR; TCRdb lists only in-frame clones, some missing. The sample has 210,000 or so clones; around 80% are singletons. Germline loops: CDR1 KGHSH, CDR2 LQKENI. The CDR3 sequence is 15 residues long. The V end was cut by 9 bases, the J end by 5 bases, with 19 bases between. The chain is built from TRBV18 and TRBJ2-2, with a possible D match to TRBD2 (5 bases). The specimen was peripheral blood. The sequence was collected from a middle-aged man who had recovered from COVID-19. The CDR3 loop reads CASIGPETRTGELFF. The DNA for the CDR3 is TGTGCCAGTATTGGTCCTGAAACTAGGACCGGGGAGCTGTTTTTT.